The text below deals with one TCR beta chain. One junction end does not reproduce the germline sequence, and a read error may be involved. The sample is drawn from a study of shared T cell receptors in the human thymus. The CDR3 runs to 15 residues. Germline-derived CDR1 and CDR2 are SQVTM and ANQGSEA. Produced via immunoSEQ multiplex PCR; TCRdb's table is partial and in-frame only. Altogether 700,000 to 750,000 clones are present, over 75% being singletons, with the ten largest covering more than 0.008%. These data were also filed under a second study, of human thymus T cells. That study reports: Corrective cardiac operations yielded the resected thymus tissue. V and J genes seemed to be used with bias in thymic and blood repertoires.

Source material: thymocytes. The clonotype comes from a girl less than two years old with a congenital heart defect. The chain joins TRBV29-1 to TRBJ2-1; 8 bases are a match to TRBD1. The CDR3, as DNA: TGCAGCGCCCTCAGGGGTGCAGGGGGCCTTAATGGGCAGTTCTTC. This codes for CSALRGAGGLNGQFF.